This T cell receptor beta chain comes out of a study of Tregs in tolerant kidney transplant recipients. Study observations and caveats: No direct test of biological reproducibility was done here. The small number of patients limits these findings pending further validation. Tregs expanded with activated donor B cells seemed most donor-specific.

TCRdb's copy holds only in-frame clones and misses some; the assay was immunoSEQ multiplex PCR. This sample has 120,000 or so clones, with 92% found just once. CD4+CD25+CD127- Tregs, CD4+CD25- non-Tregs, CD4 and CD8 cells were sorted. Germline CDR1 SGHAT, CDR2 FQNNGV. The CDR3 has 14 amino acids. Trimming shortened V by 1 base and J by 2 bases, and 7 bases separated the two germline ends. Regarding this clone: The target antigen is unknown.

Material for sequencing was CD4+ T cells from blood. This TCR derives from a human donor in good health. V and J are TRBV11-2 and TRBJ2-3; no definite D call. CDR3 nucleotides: TGTGCCAGCAGCTTAGTTGGCTACACAGATACGCAGTATTTT. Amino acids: CASSLVGYTDTQYF.